This TCR beta chain was sequenced in a study of CD8+CD57+ T cells in acquired aplastic anemia. Study as a whole: On average, sorted CD4+ and CD8+ cells gave 3.2 ug of DNA.

Study results and limitations: A significant difference in CD8+ Simpson's diversity between patients and controls was not found.

Worth noting for this clonotype: Its cognate antigen is unknown.

All patients picked for sequencing had shown, by flow cytometry, an expansion of CD8+CD57+ cells. Blood came from patients not yet given any therapy. The germline gives CDR1 MNHNS, CDR2 SASEGT. The CDR3 sequence is 16 residues long. V lost 6 bases and J lost 0, with 15 bases in between. The template used for profiling TCR beta VDJ and CDR3 was genomic DNA. From the reads, TCRdb called clonotypes with MiXCR, one entry per CDR3 protein. Among 100,000 to 150,000 distinct CDR3 sequences listed, nearly 40% were seen once. Material for sequencing was sorted CD4+, CD8+, or CD8+CD57+ T cells (not recorded which) from PBMCs. This TCR was sampled from a human donor with aplastic anemia. This chain connects TRBV6-1 to TRBJ1-3, with D unresolved. CDR3 amino acids: CASSALGRSSGNTIYF. CDR3 bases: TGTGCCAGCAGCGCCCTAGGCAGGTCCTCTGGAAACACCATATATTTT.